This T cell receptor beta chain was sequenced during a study of shared clonotypes between healthy human individuals (dated by TCRdb to 2018 to 2021). Notes on the research overall: A few men and a couple of women, aged 18 to 49 years, made up the cohort. Per donor, three plates each were used for CD4 naive and CD4 memory, two for CD8 naive, and one for CD8 memory. Blood TCR repertoires of roughly 5 healthy adults were deeply sequenced to estimate repertoire size and the extent of clonotype sharing between individuals. To increase sequencing depth and limit assay-specific biases, different laboratories used diverse techniques to prepare libraries and sequence TCR repertoires. Per donor, leukapheresis produced somewhere between about 0.8 and 9 billion PBMCs.

Reading from cysteine to phenylalanine, the CDR3 counts 14 amino acids. Solely the CDR3 DNA is kept, with 42 bases framed from the first base. Trimming accounts for 7 bases at V and 4 bases at J, while the number of junction bases matched to no gene is 5. As encoded in the germline V gene, CDR1 is MNHEY while CDR2 is SVGAGI. The paper as a whole reports these results and caveats: Based on pairwise subsampling, the degree of clonotype sharing among donors was expected to be affected by sequencing depth. Only blood was sampled, and tissue TCR repertoires likely differ from those in blood. Clonotypes shared by all four sorted-subset donors showed higher generation probabilities than non-shared clonotypes. Naive subsets generally had larger estimated clonotype richness than memory subsets. Because the study included only a small number of donors, the genetic and exposure-history diversity represented was limited. Sharing across a few donors was observed for roughly 5% of naive CD4, over 3% of naive CD8, 2% to 2.5% of memory CD4, and 0.4% of memory CD8 clonotypes. Incomplete sequencing was indicated by rarefaction of sorted-subset datasets, despite the large sequencing depth.

Donors were healthy HIV-negative adults with no recently reported acute infections or vaccinations. All donors were Caucasian adults living in Nashville, Tennessee, USA. CD4+ T cells were enriched by magnetic negative selection; naive cells were then positively selected on CD45RA, and the negative fraction formed the memory subset. After blood collection by leukapheresis, PBMCs were isolated using Ficoll-Histopaque density gradient centrifugation and then cryopreserved in the vapor phase of liquid nitrogen. Purity and quantity of every magnetically sorted T cell population were checked by analytical flow cytometry. Genomic DNA was isolated from each sorted fraction and quantified by UV absorbance on a Nanodrop 2000c. As regards this clone: Its antigen specificity is not known. Per-nucleotide qualities are absent, and no much larger clonotype sits a single base away.

Using the deep immunoSEQ assay, TCR CDR3 regions were amplified from genomic DNA by multiplex PCR. Extracted genomic DNA from each cell subset was spread evenly across all wells of several immunoSEQ 96-well plates, with each plate serving as a replicate. For sorted subsets, each replicate PCR was loaded with 200 ng genomic DNA, equivalent to approximately 33,000 T cell genomes. Purified libraries were quantified with a Qubit 3.0 fluorometer, sized on a Bioanalyzer 2100, and re-quantified with the KAPA Library Quantification kit. Every immunoSEQ 96-well plate was sequenced on a separate single-read 150-cycle Illumina NextSeq 550 flow cell. As for how the authors treated the data: The immunoSEQ output contained only junctional sequences without quality scores, so filtering could not match that applied to full-length reads. Sequences were annotated with PyIR, a Python wrapper for IgBLAST v1.9, and V/J genes and CDR3 were assigned using IMGT germline references. Reads with weak V/J assignments (E-value above 1e-6), missing CDR3, stop codons, out-of-frame junctions, or ambiguous translated residues were removed. V3J clonotypes were defined as sequences sharing the same inferred V gene, J gene, and CDR3 amino acid sequence. Percentage overlap between repertoires was calculated by dividing the number of shared unique clonotypes by the size of the smaller repertoire. RTK rarefaction, the Chao1 estimator, and Recon v2.1 estimates of unobserved clonotypes were used to assess repertoire richness. Generation probabilities for all TCRbeta clonotypes obtained by the gDNA method from a handful of donors were computed using OLGA. As stored in TCRdb, this immuneACCESS dataset retains in-frame rearrangements with V and J assigned. A fraction of the clones does not appear; measured against another copy, unresolved V genes explain less than half of the discrepancy, and the remainder lacks a known reason. V and J calls and clone size are those listed in that table; D and trimming were worked out from the DNA. For this sample the table gives about 340,000 clones, of which 70% to 75% were detected only once. About 10% of the sample rests with the top ten.

The chain links TRBV6-5 with TRBJ1-5, with 9 bases aligning to TRBD1. The material sequenced was memory CD4+ T cells sorted from blood. The cell subset or site label on this specimen signifies: CD45RA-negative fraction. The receptor's source is a man younger than 45 in good health. The CDR3 region reads CASNTQGANQPQHF. Read as DNA, the sequence is TGTGCCAGCAATACACAGGGGGCGAATCAGCCCCAGCATTTT.